The entry below gives a single T cell receptor beta chain sequence along with its context. The specificity of this receptor is unknown. Base qualities are not recorded, but no much larger clone differs from it by a single base. This specimen comes from a study of CD8 T cells in ankylosing spondylitis (dated by TCRdb to between 2016 and 2019). Background on the whole study: To find TCR variants linked to disease, the study profiled T cell receptor beta repertoires in ankylosing spondylitis patients and healthy donors. In total, the full study cohort was made up of 95 to 110 healthy donors and 25 ankylosing spondylitis patients. Peripheral blood was sampled, and synovial fluid was additionally collected from ankylosing spondylitis patients.

Overall results and qualifications from the work: Blood from ankylosing spondylitis patients appeared to be characterized by a TCR beta motif composed of roughly eight highly homologous amino acid variants. A CD8+ phenotype was shown by the disease-linked clones, which were found at relatively low frequencies in peripheral blood. The disease-linked clones were reported to be significantly enriched in matched synovial fluid samples from ankylosing spondylitis patients. Some TCR beta motif variants had previously been reported in synovial fluid and blood of reactive arthritis patients, which suggested common disease-initiation mechanisms.

Sequencing instrument: Illumina HiSeq 2500. TCR beta libraries were prepared by quantitative 5'-RACE with molecular barcodes. The original methods were these. A new computational method based on a probabilistic model of VDJ rearrangement was used to identify disease-linked TCR variants. TCRdb redid the processing of the public reads, applying fastp at Q25 and MiXCR, and retained in-frame beta chains. Entries that share a CDR3 protein sequence are merged under the most common genes and DNA. These V and J calls originate from TCRdb's pipeline instead of the authors' own analysis. This sample is represented by around 300,000 distinct CDR3 sequences; under 14% of them were singletons. Roughly 9.1% of the sample is taken by the ten largest. The receptor comes from a female donor with ankylosing spondylitis or in good health (not recorded which). The material sequenced was blood, either unsorted or a sorted T cell fraction (not recorded which).

Here is the DNA: TGCAGCGTTGGTTGGGGGATGGACGAGCAGTACTTC. It encodes CSVGWGMDEQYF. The chain was built from TRBV29-1 and TRBJ2-7; the D call is possibly TRBD1 or TRBD2, each sharing 5 bases. Counted from cysteine to phenylalanine, this CDR3 has 12 amino acids. Only CDR3 DNA is held: 36 bases, read in frame from base 1. The V and J ends are trimmed by 4 bases and 5 bases, leaving 12 bases between them. According to the germline V gene, CDR1 reads SQVTM and CDR2 reads ANQGSEA.